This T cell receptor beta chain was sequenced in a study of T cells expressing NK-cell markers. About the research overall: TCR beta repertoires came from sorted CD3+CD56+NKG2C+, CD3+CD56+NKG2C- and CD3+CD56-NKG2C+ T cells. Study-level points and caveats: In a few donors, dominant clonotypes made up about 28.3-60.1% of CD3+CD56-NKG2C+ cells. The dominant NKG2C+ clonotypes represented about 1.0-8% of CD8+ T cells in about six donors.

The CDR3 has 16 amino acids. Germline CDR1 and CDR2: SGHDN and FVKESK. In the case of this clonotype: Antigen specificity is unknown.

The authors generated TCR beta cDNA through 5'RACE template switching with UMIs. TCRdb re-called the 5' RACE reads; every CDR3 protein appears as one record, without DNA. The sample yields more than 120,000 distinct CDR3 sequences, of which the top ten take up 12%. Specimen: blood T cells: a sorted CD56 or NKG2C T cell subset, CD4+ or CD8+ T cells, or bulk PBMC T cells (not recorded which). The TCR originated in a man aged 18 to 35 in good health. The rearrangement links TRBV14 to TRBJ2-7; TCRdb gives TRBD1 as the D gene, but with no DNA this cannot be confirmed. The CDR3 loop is CASSQVIGQGGYEQYF.